The entry below describes one TCR beta chain. Its antigen remains unidentified. Base qualities are not provided; no much larger clone lies one nucleotide away. Library creation used the immunoSEQ multiplex PCR assay. A mixture of 60 forward primers for TCR Vbeta segments and 13 reverse primers for TCR Jbeta segments was used in the multiplex PCR. Amplification of the CDR3 region of rearranged TCR beta genes was performed with a multiplex PCR assay on genomic DNA. On the Illumina HiSeq System, the amplified TCR beta libraries were sequenced as 87-base-pair reads. In the source study's methods: Across the 500 to 750 repertoires, a later analysis counted 60 million to 90 million unique TCR beta chains, some 11 million of which were shared by at least two donors. Raw reads were error-corrected and collapsed into unique sequences by a nearest-neighbor algorithm in which closely related sequences were merged to remove PCR and sequencing errors. V, D and J gene segments were assigned by aligning CDR3 sequences to IMGT reference sequences. For a sequence to be retained, a match of at least six nucleotides was required to both a V gene segment and a J gene segment. A rearrangement was called productive if the CDR3 had no stop codons and remained in frame with V and J, and every other rearrangement was called non-productive. Following IMGT convention, CDR3 was defined as the stretch from the second conserved V-encoded cysteine to the conserved J-encoded phenylalanine. In an earlier analysis of around 570 of the donors, sequences lacking an unambiguous match to a single V gene segment were excluded. In an earlier analysis of several hundred of the donors, a V segment was called functional when productive rearrangements were above 56.7%, and segregating when the standard deviation between donors exceeded 5%. A statistical classification framework was built to diagnose cytomegalovirus status from the catalog of TCR beta chain sequences. V and J gene assignment, in a later analysis, came from comparing TCR nucleotide sequences with IMGT/GENE-DB human TR gene sequences. The TCRdist pipeline was used in a later analysis to assign CDR3 sequences and most-parsimonious VDJ recombination scenarios. In a later analysis, every TCR beta chain was defined by the combination of its CDR3 amino acid sequence and its V-gene family, and reads without a unique V-gene family were dropped. As a way to deal with suspected cross-contamination and a sequencing artifact, a later analysis dropped 592 nucleotide sequences that were highly shared and had low generation probability. For each public chain, a later analysis derived a clonal expansion index from normalized ranks of inferred template counts within each repertoire. In a later analysis, generation probabilities were computed with a VDJ recombination model fitted to out-of-frame rearrangements, and the resulting probabilities were checked against IGoR. A later analysis scored TCR-TCR, TCR-HLA and TCR-CMV co-occurrence with hypergeometric tests, applying a repertoire-size bias correction to TCR pairs. False discovery rates were estimated in a later analysis by permuting HLA or CMV assignments 20 times. In a later analysis, co-occurring TCRs were grouped with DBSCAN, and TCRdist sequence similarity was added when clustering was performed within HLA-allele-positive subsets. Repertoires with fewer than 30,000 or more than 120,000 public chains were left out of co-occurrence clustering, as were five repertoires with anomalous nucleotide sharing. In its TCRdb copy, this immuneACCESS table keeps in-frame sequences only and misses some clones. Where compared with another copy, unresolved V genes explain less than half of these, and the others have no known cause. The V and J calls and clone size are taken from that table; D and trimming were inferred from the DNA. The sample includes 100,000 or so clones, with approximately 76% observed a single time. Approximately 5% of the sample goes to the ten largest clones.

The data derive from a study of cytomegalovirus exposure and HLA in healthy donors (TCRdb year 2017). Describing the broader study: In an earlier analysis of 550 to 750 of the donors, under 300 Gb of sequence data and 120 million or so unique TCR beta sequences from 150 million to 200 million T cells were reported. An early release covering 550 to 650 HLA-typed donors comprised roughly 300 gigabases of sequencing data and about 90 million unique TCR sequences. Among the roughly 370 genotyped donors, under 90% belonged to the genetic ancestry cluster associated with self-reported Caucasian donors. The study was designed to test whether signatures of past pathogen exposure could be identified by cataloging public T cell receptors. The study used immunosequencing to profile the T cell repertoires of 666 subjects and linked those repertoires to cytomegalovirus serostatus. Besides the first cohort of 500 to 700 subjects, a separate validation cohort made up of 120 different subjects was used. To predict cytomegalovirus infection status, the study brought together high-throughput TCR immunosequencing, statistical association of individual TCRs with disease status, and machine learning. A later analysis re-examined previously published TCR beta repertoires from 600 to 700 donors and added high-resolution HLA genotyping to investigate patterns of TCR occurrence. Rather than using new phenotypic data, the later analysis identified candidate immune exposures from TCR beta sequences and from how often those sequences occurred across donors. An earlier analysis of 587 of the donors applied high-throughput TCR beta sequencing to assess whether each TCR beta V gene segment acted as functional or pseudogenic. Donor age, sex, ethnicity and CMV serostatus were compiled together with the repertoire data. In a later genetic analysis, genome-wide SNP genotypes for about three fifths of the roughly 670 donors were used, and that subset was treated as a discovery cohort. Every discovery cohort repertoire had been produced on one sequencing platform. HLA typing included class I and class II loci at four-digit resolution. The number of donors typed differed by locus, with about 620-630 for A, B, C, DRB1 and DQB1, around 560 for DQA1, 600 to 610 for DPA1, and some 470 for DPB1. Several DR-DQ haplotypes were handled as single units for association and clustering because linkage in the cohort was strong. Across under 500 genotyped donors of the cohort, an average of about 240,000 unique TCR beta nucleotide sequences per donor were sequenced, and 15% to 20% of those sequences were non-productive. Beyond this particular receptor, the publication reports: In vitro tests confirmed that three of the cytomegalovirus-associated TCR beta chains recognize cytomegalovirus antigens. In a later analysis, the rate of TCR association differed among HLA loci, with DRB1 alleles having the most associated TCRs and HLA-C alleles having the fewest. The classifier was reported to diagnose cytomegalovirus status with high specificity and sensitivity in both the original and validation cohorts. Only TCR beta chains were sequenced in this cohort, and the absence of alpha or paired-chain data limited detectable features. Sequencing depth was assumed to be roughly uniform across donors in the presence/absence analyses, though that assumption may not hold. According to a later genetic analysis, donors in an Asian-associated ancestry cluster had fewer N-insertions in productive TCRs than the roughly 670-donor mean. Most TCR sequences were seen in very few donors, while some public TCRs were found in many individuals. Immune exposure information for the cohort was limited to CMV serostatus. Because HLA typing was unavailable for some donors at each locus, only the typed subset was used in association tests. Linkage disequilibrium might explain the correlated functional status among segregating V segments, but an unknown experimental factor could not be ruled out. A later analysis associated roughly 17,000 TCR beta sequences with specific HLA alleles at a false discovery rate of 0.05. In a later analysis, several top co-occurrence clusters were reported to appear linked to parvovirus B19, influenza, CMV and Epstein-Barr virus. An earlier analysis of approximately 600 of the donors showed that most TCR beta V segments appeared in productive rearrangements either about 90% or about 30% of the time, which broadly matched IMGT annotations. Because counts were too low, 15 to 20 rarely observed V segments, including chromosome 9 orphons, were left out of the earlier analysis of roughly 600 of the donors. A later genetic analysis associated a missense DCLRE1C variant with V-gene and J-gene trimming of TCR beta chains, and an independent cohort replicated the association. A later analysis found that HLA-associated TCR beta chains were more clonally expanded and had lower generation probabilities than equally common non-associated chains. A cluster of highly shared sequence variants was judged likely to be a technical artifact of the sequencing pipeline. Strong co-occurrence of HLA alleles, especially DR and DQ, made assigning TCR associations to individual alleles difficult. A further reported finding was that TCR beta sequences accurately predicted the HLA-A and HLA-B alleles for most subjects in the first cohort. The authors suggested that the approach could potentially be extended to other disease states and immunological phenotypes. In a later analysis, most CMV-associated TCR beta chains were found to appear HLA-restricted, with HLA associations seemingly driven largely by CMV exposure. In the study, around 150 TCR beta chains were listed as associated with cytomegalovirus.

The cohort comprised around 700 healthy bone marrow donors. At the time of sampling, all cohort members were nominally healthy, though unrecorded immune exposures were likely present. The donor tested CMV seropositive and was one of the 289 seropositive cohort members. Every donor gave a peripheral blood sample, and the peripheral blood mononuclear cells from that sample were used for TCR beta sequencing. The Qiagen DNeasy Blood Extraction Kit was used to extract genomic DNA from the blood cell samples. The material sequenced was PBMCs. The sequence was collected from a man aged 25 to 40 in good health and CMV-seropositive.

The DNA sequence reads TGTGCCAGCAGGGGACAGGGTACTTCTAGCACAGATACGCAGTATTTT. This translates into CASRGQGTSSTDTQYF. The rearrangement joined TRBV7-8 to TRBJ2-3, with 9 bases in between that match TRBD1. The germline V gene yields SGHVS for CDR1 and FQNEAQ for CDR2. Clipping removes 6 bases from V and 0 bases from J, with 7 as the unmatched junction base count. There are 16 amino acids in the CDR3, from cysteine to phenylalanine inclusive. Of all the DNA, just the CDR3 is kept, 48 bases in frame from base 1.